This TCR beta chain was profiled in a study of T cells in Graves' hyperthyroidism and ophthalmopathy (dated by TCRdb to 2018 to 2020). General notes on the study: Peripheral blood samples were taken at initial diagnosis, before any treatment was given. TCR V-J signatures able to tell the groups apart were searched for in a discovery cohort of 90 to 100 patients, of whom roughly 42 had Graves' ophthalmopathy and more than 55 had stable Graves' hyperthyroidism. An independent validation cohort of fewer than 20 hyperthyroidism patients and about 16 patients who later progressed to ophthalmopathy tested prospective prediction of ophthalmopathy. For training and testing, the roughly 97 patients in the discovery cohort were randomly divided in a 7:3 ratio. In addition, the study compared T-cell repertoires in thyroid tissue and in blood from about 6 Graves' hyperthyroidism patients. Following sampling, methimazole starting at 30 mg daily was given to hyperthyroidism patients, and high-dose intravenous methylprednisolone was given to ophthalmopathy patients. TCR Vbeta CDR3 sequencing of 135 peripheral blood samples (approximately 44 ophthalmopathy, 75 hyperthyroidism and about 17 progressor patients) is reported in the paper.

Graves' hyperthyroidism was defined as stable when no progression to ophthalmopathy occurred over 18 months of follow-up. Hyperthyroidism patients were newly diagnosed, with disease duration under 2 months, and aged 18 to 65 years. Any patient with an uncontrolled infection, another autoimmune disease, pregnancy or lactation was excluded. Diagnoses were based on clinical symptoms, serum thyroxine and TRAb, thyroid ultrasound and orbital computed tomography. PBMCs were isolated from 7.5 to 10 ml of fresh peripheral blood by Ficoll-Paque density gradient centrifugation. Total RNA was extracted using Trizol reagent, and RNA quality was assessed on an Agilent 2100 Bioanalyzer. The TCR beta CDR3 regions were amplified from RNA transcripts. A first-round RT-PCR of the TCR CDR3 used the HTBI primer set with the Qiagen OneStep RT-PCR kit. A second multiplex PCR round built the libraries, followed by size selection and purification. Sequencing of the libraries was done on an Illumina HiSeq2000 using paired-end 100 bp reads. Per the original workflow: Raw data were processed with SOAPnuke, discarding reads with adapters, uncalled bases, mean Phred below 15, or no exact constant-primer or identifier match. COPE v1.2.5 was used to merge high-quality paired reads, and clonotypes were defined as unique nucleotide sequences. MiTCR v1.1 was used to align the clonotypes against IMGT TRBV, TRBD and TRBJ reference segments. Only V-J combinations with frequency above 0.0001, covering about 99% of repertoires, were analysed. A TCS score was defined as the ratio between F50 (clonal expansion) and ExV (chaos), using BLOSUM62-based TCRdist between CDR3 peptides within each V-J. Welch's t-statistics and random forest reduced approximately 520 V-J features to 13, which were used in a naive Bayes classifier (R e1071). TCRdb cleaned the public reads at Q25 with fastp, built clones with MiXCR and kept in-frame beta chains. A single entry per CDR3 protein holds the most common genes and DNA from its merged rows. The V and J calls were not made by the authors but by TCRdb's processing. The sample table records 300,000 or so distinct CDR3 sequences; 16% of these occur just once. The top ten clonotypes cover around 35% of the sample.

Study-wide findings and limitations: In validation, progression to ophthalmopathy was predicted by the model with roughly 69% sensitivity and 72.22% specificity, a median of about 6 months before onset. Sample size was not statistically predetermined, and blinding of investigators to group allocation was not performed. Most expanded thyroid clonotypes (frequency above 0.001) were also detected in blood, a finding suggesting that blood repertoires may reflect thyroid immune responses. A model built on a 13 V-J signature distinguished ophthalmopathy from stable hyperthyroidism, reaching around 87% sensitivity and 81.08% specificity in cross-validation and 80%/75% in testing.

CDR1 and CDR2, looked up from the germline V gene, are SQVTM and ANQGSEA. From the cysteine up to the phenylalanine, the CDR3 has a length of 18 residues. Solely the CDR3 DNA is kept, with 54 bases framed from the first base. V and J are truncated by 7 bases and 0 bases respectively, leaving an intervening sequence of 25 bases. This clonotype was seen at least ten times. Its antigen is still unknown. Within one base of it there is no much larger clone, and no base qualities were kept. Specimen: blood. This clonotype originated in a young man with Graves' hyperthyroidism. This receptor chain uses TRBV29-1 and TRBJ1-3, with the D gene not confidently named. CDR3 loop: CSAQNPPGRSSSGNTIYF. Read as DNA, the sequence is TGCAGCGCCCAAAACCCGCCCGGGAGATCTTCCTCTGGAAACACCATATATTTT.